This TCR beta chain was found in a study of T cell repertoires in cytomegalovirus infection. Study-level results: Dominating the ex vivo response were TCR beta clonotypes that were CMV-specific and HLA-C-restricted. Using cumulative public TCR beta family frequency, the authors identified those who carried CMV together with the relevant HLA.

This clonotype was observed at least ten times. Its antigen remains unidentified. There are 9 residues in the CDR3. V lost 8 bases and J lost 5, with 3 bases in between. From germline, CDR1 is MDHEN and CDR2 SYDVKM. Using its own MiXCR run on the reads, TCRdb lists one record per CDR3 protein. The table lists 90,000 to 110,000 distinct CDR3 sequences, around 29% of them singletons. The genes are TRBV28 and TRBJ2-5; D call uncertain. The starting material was CD8+ T cells from cultured PBMCs, obtained from culture after CMV antigen stimulation. This clonotype originated in a human donor in good health (CMV status not recorded). Some clones in this sample may be carry-over from other donors' samples. CDR3 sequence: CASGETQYF. In DNA form, the CDR3 reads TGTGCCAGCGGGGAGACCCAGTACTTC.